This T cell receptor beta chain comes out of a study of T-cell reconstitution after alpha-beta-depleted transplantation in children. The authors prepared the TCRbeta library with unique molecular identifiers. Using its own MiXCR run on the PCR reads, TCRdb lists one record per CDR3 protein. This sample has about 230,000 distinct CDR3 sequences, with approximately 12% found just once. CDR1 and CDR2 from the germline V gene are SGHRS and YFSETQ. The CDR3 loop spans 15 amino acids. V gave up 1 base and J gave up 2 bases, with 10 bases separating them. In its sample, this clonotype was seen many times. The sample was PBMCs from the stem cell graft donor, taken from the stem cell graft. This chain joins TRBV5-1 and TRBJ2-4, with TRBD2 as a possible D gene (5 bases). The sequence was collected from a human donor who donated a stem cell graft to a child with acute lymphoblastic leukemia. For the CDR3, the DNA is TGCGCCAGCAGCTTGCGGACGGGGTCCAAAAACATTCAGTACTTC. It is translated as CASSLRTGSKNIQYF.